Listed below are T cell receptor beta chains from one sample, sequenced in a study of T cells after yellow fever vaccination. TCRdb reprocessed the 5' RACE reads via MiXCR and lists one record per CDR3 protein. The sample carries 300,000 to 400,000 distinct CDR3 sequences, roughly 4.3% recorded once. Sequences were derived from PBMCs, sampled 5 days after the yellow fever booster vaccination. The receptors originated from a man aged 18 to 29 who received the YFV17D yellow fever vaccine. Each CDR3 is given with its conserved first and last residue. The order of the fields is V gene, D gene, J gene, CDR3 length, clone size, CDR3 protein, CDR3 DNA. A D gene is named only where the DNA matches it firmly. Clone size is stated in some rows and not others, as once, few, many or a class when expanded.

TRBV10-3,TRBD1,TRBJ1-6,15,few,CAISVGGQPNSPLHF,TGTGCCATCAGTGTAGGGGGCCAGCCGAATTCACCCCTCCACTTT
TRBV6-5,.,TRBJ2-1,14,few,CASSNRGAYNEQFF,TGTGCCAGCAGTAACAGAGGGGCTTACAATGAGCAGTTCTTC
TRBV28,TRBD2,TRBJ2-3,17,.,CASSSSQPPGLAGGPYF,TGTGCCAGCAGTTCGTCCCAACCACCGGGACTAGCGGGGGGGCCGTATTTT
TRBV7-2,.,TRBJ2-5,14,few,CASSYQAGRETQYF,TGTGCCAGCAGCTATCAGGCGGGAAGGGAGACCCAGTACTTC
TRBV5-5,.,TRBJ2-1,13,many,CASSLPTANEQFF,TGTGCCAGCAGCCTACCGACGGCTAATGAGCAGTTCTTC
TRBV6-2/TRBV6-3,TRBD1,TRBJ2-1,14,few,CASVPGGSYNEQFF,TGTGCCAGCGTCCCAGGGGGTAGCTACAATGAGCAGTTCTTC
TRBV20-1,.,TRBJ2-5,12,many,CSATWVEETQYF,TGCAGTGCTACGTGGGTTGAAGAGACCCAGTACTTC
TRBV19,.,TRBJ1-5,14,few,CASSTSGMNQPQHF,TGTGCCAGTAGTACCTCAGGTATGAATCAGCCCCAGCATTTT
TRBV5-6,.,TRBJ1-2,11,few,CASSTSFGYTF,TGTGCCAGCAGCACCAGCTTTGGCTACACCTTC
TRBV6-2/TRBV6-3,TRBD1,TRBJ2-7,15,.,CASSYRQGRSYEQYF,TGTGCCAGCAGTTACCGACAGGGCCGCTCCTACGAGCAGTACTTC
TRBV4-3,.,TRBJ1-4,18,.,CASSLQIGVTAPNEKLFF,TGCGCCAGCAGCCTCCAGATTGGGGTGACAGCGCCAAATGAAAAACTGTTTTTT
TRBV7-2,TRBD2,TRBJ2-1,16,.,CASSLRLAGPYNEQFF,TGTGCCAGCAGCTTAAGACTAGCGGGGCCCTACAATGAGCAGTTCTTC
TRBV29-1,.,TRBJ1-5,13,.,CSVEGPGNQPQHF,TGCAGCGTTGAAGGCCCAGGAAATCAGCCCCAGCATTTT
TRBV5-1,TRBD1,TRBJ2-3,15,many,CASSLEGAGRDTQYF,TGCGCCAGCAGCTTGGAGGGGGCCGGTCGAGATACGCAGTATTTT
TRBV29-1,TRBD1,TRBJ2-5,13,.,CSARTGTQETQYF,TGCAGCGCCAGGACAGGGACCCAAGAGACCCAGTACTTC
TRBV7-9,TRBD1,TRBJ2-3,14,few,CATYPGQGWDTQYF,TGTGCCACTTACCCGGGACAGGGGTGGGATACGCAGTATTTT
TRBV4-2,.,TRBJ1-5,14,many,CASSQEDGDQPQHF,TGTGCCAGCAGCCAAGAGGATGGGGATCAGCCCCAGCATTTT
TRBV15,TRBD2,TRBJ2-3,15,few,CATRETSGGANTQYF,TGTGCCACCAGGGAGACTAGCGGGGGGGCAAATACGCAGTATTTT
TRBV6-5,.,TRBJ2-3,13,many,CASSRGGEDTQYF,TGTGCCAGCAGCCGAGGAGGGGAGGATACGCAGTATTTT
TRBV28,.,TRBJ1-5,14,.,CASTSMGGSQPQHF,TGTGCCAGCACCTCTATGGGGGGAAGTCAGCCCCAGCATTTT
TRBV5-1,.,TRBJ1-4,14,.,CASSLLRSNEKLFF,TGCGCCAGCAGCCTGTTAAGGAGTAATGAAAAACTGTTTTTT
TRBV18,TRBD1,TRBJ2-5,16,many,CASSPLTTGGTGTQYF,TGTGCCAGCTCACCATTAACGACAGGGGGCACGGGGACCCAGTACTTC